These 19 T cell receptor beta chains originate from one sample sequenced in a study of CD8+ T cells in alopecia areata. Extraction of RNA preceded its reverse transcription into cDNA, which served as the sequencing template. Method: immunoSEQ multiplex PCR; TCRdb's copy keeps in-frame clones and lacks some. The sample lists 90,000 to 100,000 clones, around 55% occurring once. Treatment reported: oral pan-JAK inhibitor, 5-10 mg twice daily. Sequences were derived from CD8+ T cells sorted from blood, sampled at week 4, from a patient treated with tofacitinib. The receptors come from a human donor with alopecia areata.

This chain joins TRBV7-2 and TRBJ2-7, with TRBD1 matching 8 bases. Trimming cost V 3 bases and J 0 bases; bases outside gene matches: 16. Germline CDR1 SGHTA, CDR2 FQGNSA. The CDR3 is 19 amino acids. The CDR3 region has the DNA TGTGCCAGCAGCTTGTCCTCCACCGTAGGACAGGGACCCTCCTACGAGCAGTACTTC. Translating gives CASSLSSTVGQGPSYEQYF. Full variable domain (rest looked up from reference TRBV7-2 and TRBJ2-7): GAGVSQSPSNKVTEKGKDVELRCDPISGHTALYWYRQSLGQGLEFLIYFQGNSAPDKSGLPSDRFSAERTGGSVSTLTIQRTQQEDSAVYLCASSLSSTVGQGPSYEQYFGPGTRLTVT.

This clone was counted once. J is TRBJ2-7 and V is TRBV13; TRBD1 matches 9 bases. With V trimmed by 4 bases and J by 5 bases, 21 bases remained unmatched. This CDR3 has 19 amino acids. CDR1 is PRHDT and CDR2 is FYEKMQ in the germline V gene (reference sequence). CDR3 protein: CASSSTIRRPGQGTDEQYF. Here the CDR3 DNA reads TGTGCCAGCAGCTCAACCATTCGACGTCCGGGACAGGGTACGGACGAGCAGTACTTC.

The rearrangement uses TRBV4-1 and TRBJ1-1; no reliable D call. The CDR3 contains 16 residues. The germline CDR1 and CDR2 sequences are MGHRA and YSYEKL. V lost 0 bases, J lost 3 bases, and 14 bases lay in between. The DNA for the CDR3 is TGCGCCAGCAGCCAAGATTACGAAGGCAGTTACACTGAAGCTTTCTTT. Amino acids: CASSQDYEGSYTEAFF.

This clone showed up just once. This chain links TRBV18 with TRBJ1-1, with 7 positions matching TRBD1. The junction had 8 bases not matched to a gene; V was cut back by 3 bases and J by 1 base. Germline V lookup: CDR1 KGHSH, CDR2 LQKENI. This CDR3 has 16 residues. CDR3 in amino acids: CASSPTSTGTNTEAFF. The CDR3 region has the DNA TGTGCCAGCTCACCGACCTCGACAGGGACGAACACTGAAGCTTTCTTT.

This clone was counted a few times. The J gene is TRBJ2-1, the V gene TRBV9; D remains unclear. Germline values: CDR1 SGDLS, CDR2 YYNGEE. V was clipped by 4 bases and J by 1 base, with 12 bases between them. This CDR3 spans 15 amino acids. In DNA form, the CDR3 reads TGTGCCAGCAGCATGAAGCTCGGGTCCTACAATGAGCAGTTCTTC. This sequence encodes CASSMKLGSYNEQFF.

In its sample, this clone was seen a few times. In the same sample, other DNA sequences code for this CDR3. The chain uses TRBV7-9 and TRBJ2-1; D remains ambiguous. V was cut by 1 base and J by 4 bases, with 2 bases left in between. Germline loops: CDR1 SEHNR, CDR2 FQNEAQ (reference sequence). The CDR3 sequence is 12 residues long. CDR3 region: CASSLGYNEQFF. In DNA form, the CDR3 reads TGTGCCAGCAGCTTAGGATACAATGAGCAGTTCTTC. Combining the CDR3 with reference TRBV7-9 and TRBJ2-1 gives the whole variable domain DTGVSQNPRHKITKRGQNVTFRCDPISEHNRLYWYRQTLGQGPEFLTYFQNEAQLEKSRLLSDRFSAERPKGSFSTLEIQRTEQGDSAMYLCASSLGYNEQFFGPGTRLTVL.

The CDR3 DNA follows: TGTGCCAGCAGCCGGACACTAAACACTGAAGCTTTCTTT. Protein sequence: CASSRTLNTEAFF. The rearrangement links TRBV7-3 to TRBJ1-1; a weak D match, TRBD1 (5 bases). Trimming left V 5 bases short and J 2 bases short, with 9 bases between. CDR3 length equals 13 residues. The V gene's germline CDR1 is SGHTA and CDR2 FQGTGA.

The chain carries TRBV27 and TRBJ2-1; D gene unclear. The CDR3 consists of 16 residues. The germline V gene has CDR1 MNHEY and CDR2 SMNVEV (reference sequence). V shed 3 bases and J shed 6 bases, with 18 bases lying between them. DNA for the CDR3: TGTGCCAGCAGTTTGAGTACGGTCGGAATTCCCAATGAGCAGTTCTTC. Translated, it gives CASSLSTVGIPNEQFF.

J is TRBJ1-2 and V is TRBV6-5; TRBD1 is a possible D gene (5 bases). The germline gives CDR1 MNHEY, CDR2 SVGAGI. This CDR3 comprises 12 residues. V was pared by 6 bases and J by 4 bases, with 9 bases between. Here the CDR3 reads CASSGTSYGYTF. CDR3 sequence (DNA): TGTGCCAGCAGCGGGACTTCCTATGGCTACACCTTC.

V is TRBV27 and J is TRBJ2-3; 7 bases fit TRBD2. J lost 4 bases, V lost 4 bases, and 8 bases had no gene match. Germline CDR1 reads MNHEY; CDR2 reads SMNVEV (reference sequence). The CDR3 sequence is 15 residues long. CDR3 nucleotide sequence: TGTGCCAGCAGTTACAGCGGGATTCGTGCAGATACGCAGTATTTT. It translates to CASSYSGIRADTQYF.

This clone was counted only a few times. An end of the junction differs from the germline gene, which may be a read error. The chain has TRBV27 and TRBJ2-1; 8 positions agree with TRBD1. Germline-derived CDR1 and CDR2 are MNHEY and SMNVEV (reference sequence). The CDR3 spans 12 residues. CDR3 sequence: CASSFHRDRFIF. The DNA of the CDR3 is TGTGCCAGCAGTTTCCACCGGGACAGGTTCATCTTC.

V and J are TRBV4-1 and TRBJ1-3; unclear D gene. CDR1 is MGHRA, CDR2 YSYEKL, per germline. V was trimmed by 2 bases and J by 0 bases, leaving 11 bases between them. The CDR3 consists of 16 residues. The CDR3: CASSQLTAPSGNTIYF. The DNA for the CDR3 is TGCGCCAGCAGCCAACTTACAGCTCCCTCTGGAAACACCATATATTTT.

This clone was counted between two and nine times. The V gene is TRBV4-1, the J gene TRBJ2-7, with D unclear. CDR1 is MGHRA and CDR2 is YSYEKL in the germline V gene. V was trimmed by 0 bases and J by 6 bases, leaving 12 bases between them. The CDR3 is 14 residues long. The CDR3 DNA sequence: TGCGCCAGCAGCCAAGATGCGGCCTCTTCCGAGCAGTACTTC. It translates to CASSQDAASSEQYF.

The chain couples TRBV28 to TRBJ2-5; D not certain. Germline CDR1 reads MDHEN; CDR2 reads SYDVKM. Trimming shortened V by 4 bases and J by 7 bases, and 7 bases separated the two germline ends. This CDR3 is built from 11 residues. CDR3 residues: CASSYARTQYF. The CDR3 nucleotides read TGTGCCAGCAGTTACGCACGGACCCAGTACTTC.

The chain carries TRBV5-1 and TRBJ1-1, with 7 bases aligning to TRBD1. This CDR3 has 14 amino acids. Germline V gene data show CDR1 as SGHRS and CDR2 as YFSETQ. The J segment lost 3 bases and the V segment lost 7 bases, leaving 9 bases of the junction unmatched. As DNA, the CDR3 is TGCGCCAGCCGACAGGGAGTTGGGGACACTGAAGCTTTCTTT. Translating it yields CASRQGVGDTEAFF.

The chain combines TRBV7-9 with TRBJ1-1; D not resolved. Trimming took 9 bases from V and 1 from J, leaving 12 bases between them. The V gene's germline CDR1 is SEHNR and CDR2 FQNEAQ (reference sequence). CDR3 length equals 13 residues. CDR3 loop: CASHRGPNTEAFF. CDR3 DNA sequence: TGTGCCAGTCATCGAGGCCCGAACACTGAAGCTTTCTTT.

This clone has only a few counts. The V gene is TRBV29-1, the J gene TRBJ2-7, with 10 positions matching TRBD1. Unmatched junction bases numbered 4, after V lost 6 bases and J lost 2 bases. Germline V CDR1 and CDR2: SQVTM, ANQGSEA. CDR3 size: 13 residues. The CDR3 DNA reads as TGCAGCGTGGGACAGGGGACTACCTACGAGCAGTACTTC. It encodes CSVGQGTTYEQYF.

The V and J genes are TRBV28 and TRBJ2-7; 12 positions agree with TRBD2. In germline, CDR1 is MDHEN, CDR2 SYDVKM. The CDR3 loop spans 19 amino acids. The J segment lost 0 bases and the V segment lost 5 bases, leaving 14 bases of the junction unmatched. In DNA form, the CDR3 reads TGTGCCAGCAGTGCCAGGGTCCTAGCGGGAGGGCTCCTCTCCTACGAGCAGTACTTC. This codes for CASSARVLAGGLLSYEQYF.

This clone was detected only a few times. V is TRBV19 and J is TRBJ2-2, with 9 bases aligning to TRBD1. The CDR3 runs to 16 residues. The J segment lost 4 bases and the V segment lost 1 base, leaving 4 bases of the junction unmatched. Germline-derived CDR1 and CDR2 are LNHDA and SQIVND (reference sequence). CDR3 sequence reads: CASSIVLGQGTGELFF. In nucleotides, the CDR3 is TGTGCCAGTAGTATAGTACTGGGACAGGGCACCGGGGAGCTGTTTTTT.